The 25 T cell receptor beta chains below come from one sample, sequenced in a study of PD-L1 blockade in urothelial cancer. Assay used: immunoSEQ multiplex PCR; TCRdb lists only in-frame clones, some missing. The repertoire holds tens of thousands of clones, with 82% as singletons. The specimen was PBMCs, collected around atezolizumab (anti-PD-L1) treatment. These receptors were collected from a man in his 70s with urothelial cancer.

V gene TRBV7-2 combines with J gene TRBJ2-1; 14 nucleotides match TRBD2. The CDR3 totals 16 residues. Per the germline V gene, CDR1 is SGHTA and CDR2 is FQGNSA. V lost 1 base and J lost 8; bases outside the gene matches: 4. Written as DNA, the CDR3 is TGTGCCAGCAGCTTAGGGACTAGCGGGAGGCGCGATGAGCAGTTCTTC. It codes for CASSLGTSGRRDEQFF.

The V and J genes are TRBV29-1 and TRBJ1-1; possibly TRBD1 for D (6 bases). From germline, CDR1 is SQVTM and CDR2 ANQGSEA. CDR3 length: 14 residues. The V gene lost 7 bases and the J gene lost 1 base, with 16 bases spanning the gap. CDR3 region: CSGVGGQPNTEAFF. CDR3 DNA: TGCAGCGGTGTGGGGGGGCAGCCGAACACTGAAGCTTTCTTT. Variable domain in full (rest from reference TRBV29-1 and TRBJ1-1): SAVISQKPSRDICQRGTSLTIQCQVDSQVTMMFWYRQQPGQSLTLIATANQGSEATYESGFVIDKFPISRPNLTFSTLTVSNMSPEDSSIYLCSGVGGQPNTEAFFGQGTRLTVV.

CDR3 sequence reads: CASSYGSTGGASGYTF. The DNA for the CDR3 is TGTGCCAGCAGTTACGGTTCGACAGGGGGCGCTTCGGGCTACACCTTC. V is TRBV6-6 and J is TRBJ1-2; 10 nucleotides align to TRBD1. This CDR3 spans 16 amino acids. Germline CDR1 reads MNHNY; CDR2 reads SVGAGI (reference sequence). J lost 8 bases, V lost 2 bases, and 11 bases had no gene match.

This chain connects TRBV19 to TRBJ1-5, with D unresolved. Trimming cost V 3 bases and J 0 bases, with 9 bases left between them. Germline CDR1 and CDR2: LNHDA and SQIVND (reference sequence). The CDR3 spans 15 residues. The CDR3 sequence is CASSMGGNSNQPQHF. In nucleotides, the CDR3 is TGTGCCAGTAGTATGGGAGGTAATAGCAATCAGCCCCAGCATTTT. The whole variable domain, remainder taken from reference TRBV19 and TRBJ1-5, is DGGITQSPKYLFRKEGQNVTLSCEQNLNHDAMYWYRQDPGQGLRLIYYSQIVNDFQKGDIAEGYSVSREKKESFPLTVTSAQKNPTAFYLCASSMGGNSNQPQHFGDGTRLSIL.

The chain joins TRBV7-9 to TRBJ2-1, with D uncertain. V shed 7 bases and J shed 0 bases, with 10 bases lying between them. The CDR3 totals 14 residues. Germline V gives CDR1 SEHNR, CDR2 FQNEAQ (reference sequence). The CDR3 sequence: CASTPESSYNEQFF. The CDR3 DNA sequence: TGTGCCAGCACCCCAGAAAGCTCCTACAATGAGCAGTTCTTC.

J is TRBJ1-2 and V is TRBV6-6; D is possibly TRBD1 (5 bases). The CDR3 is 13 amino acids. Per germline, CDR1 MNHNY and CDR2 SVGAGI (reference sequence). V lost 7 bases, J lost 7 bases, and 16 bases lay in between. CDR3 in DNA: TGTGCCAGCATCCCTGGGGTGGGGGGTGGCTACACCTTC. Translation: CASIPGVGGGYTF.

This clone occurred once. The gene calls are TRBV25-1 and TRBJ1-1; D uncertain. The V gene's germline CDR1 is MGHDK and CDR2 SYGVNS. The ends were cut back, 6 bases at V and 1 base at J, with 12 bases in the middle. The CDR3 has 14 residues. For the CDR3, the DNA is TGTGCCAGCAGGAGGGCAGGTACGAACACTGAAGCTTTCTTT. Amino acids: CASRRAGTNTEAFF.

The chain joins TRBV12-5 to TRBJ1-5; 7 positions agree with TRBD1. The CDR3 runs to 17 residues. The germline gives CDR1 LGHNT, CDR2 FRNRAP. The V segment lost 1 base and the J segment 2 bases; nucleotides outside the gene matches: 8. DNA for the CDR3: TGTGCTAGTGGTTTGGCCCGGGAGGGGGCGGGCAATCAGCCCCAGCATTTT. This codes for CASGLAREGAGNQPQHF.

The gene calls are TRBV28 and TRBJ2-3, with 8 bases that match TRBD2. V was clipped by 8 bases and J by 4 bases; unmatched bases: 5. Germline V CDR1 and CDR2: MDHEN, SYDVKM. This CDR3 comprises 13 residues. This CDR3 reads CASLTSGSDTQYF. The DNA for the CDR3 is TGTGCCAGCCTAACTAGCGGTTCAGATACGCAGTATTTT.

CDR3 in DNA: TGCGCCAGCAGCTTAGTAGGACTAAACACTGAAGCTTTCTTT. Protein sequence: CASSLVGLNTEAFF. V gene TRBV5-1 combines with J gene TRBJ1-1; D gene unclear. Germline V gives CDR1 SGHRS, CDR2 YFSETQ. This CDR3 is built from 14 residues. V shed 2 bases and J shed 2 bases, with 10 bases lying between them.

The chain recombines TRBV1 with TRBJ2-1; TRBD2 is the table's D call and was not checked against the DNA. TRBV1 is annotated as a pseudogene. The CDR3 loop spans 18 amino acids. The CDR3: CTSSQGPSGRVAYNEQFF. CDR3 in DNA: TGCACCAGCAGCCAAGGGCCCAGCGGGAGGGTCGCCTACAATGAGCAGTTCTTC.

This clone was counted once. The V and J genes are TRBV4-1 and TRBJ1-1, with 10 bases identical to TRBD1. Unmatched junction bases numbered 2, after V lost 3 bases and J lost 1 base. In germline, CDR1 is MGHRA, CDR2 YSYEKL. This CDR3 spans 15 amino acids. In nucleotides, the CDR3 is TGCGCCAGCAGCCAGGGACAGGGGCAGAACACTGAAGCTTTCTTT. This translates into CASSQGQGQNTEAFF.

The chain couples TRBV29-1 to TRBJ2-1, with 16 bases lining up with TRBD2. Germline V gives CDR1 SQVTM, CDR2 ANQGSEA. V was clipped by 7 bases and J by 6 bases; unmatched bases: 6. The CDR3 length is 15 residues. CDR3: CSGGLAGGRRNEQFF. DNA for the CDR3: TGCAGCGGGGGACTAGCGGGAGGGCGTCGCAATGAGCAGTTCTTC.

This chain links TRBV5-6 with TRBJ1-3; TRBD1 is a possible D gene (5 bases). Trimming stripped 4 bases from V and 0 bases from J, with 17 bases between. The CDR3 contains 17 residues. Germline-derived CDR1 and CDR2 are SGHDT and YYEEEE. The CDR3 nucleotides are TGTGCCAGCAGCGACCCCCGGGGGGGGTACTCTGGAAACACCATATATTTT. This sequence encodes CASSDPRGGYSGNTIYF.

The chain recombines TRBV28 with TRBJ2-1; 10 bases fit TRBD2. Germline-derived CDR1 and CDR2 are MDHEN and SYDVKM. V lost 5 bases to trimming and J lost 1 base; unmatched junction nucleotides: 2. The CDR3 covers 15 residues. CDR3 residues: CASSLTSGSYNEQFF. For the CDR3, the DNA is TGTGCCAGCAGTCTGACTAGCGGGTCCTACAATGAGCAGTTCTTC.

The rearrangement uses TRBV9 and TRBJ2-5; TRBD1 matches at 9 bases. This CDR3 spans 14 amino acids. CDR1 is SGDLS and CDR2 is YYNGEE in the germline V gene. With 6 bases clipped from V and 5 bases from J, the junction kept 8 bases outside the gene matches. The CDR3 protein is CASNRDRVGETQYF. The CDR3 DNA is TGTGCCAGCAACCGGGACAGGGTCGGGGAGACCCAGTACTTC.

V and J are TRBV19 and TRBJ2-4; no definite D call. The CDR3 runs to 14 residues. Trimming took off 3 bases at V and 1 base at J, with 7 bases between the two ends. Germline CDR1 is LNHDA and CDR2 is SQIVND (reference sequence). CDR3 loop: CASSIQFAKNIQYF. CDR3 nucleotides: TGTGCCAGTAGTATCCAGTTCGCCAAAAACATTCAGTACTTC.

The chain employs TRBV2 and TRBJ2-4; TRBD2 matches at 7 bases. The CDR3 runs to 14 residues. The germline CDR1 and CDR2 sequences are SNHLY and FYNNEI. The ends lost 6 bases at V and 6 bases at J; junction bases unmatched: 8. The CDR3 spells CASRTSGNSNIQYF. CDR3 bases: TGTGCCAGCAGGACAAGCGGGAACTCAAACATTCAGTACTTC. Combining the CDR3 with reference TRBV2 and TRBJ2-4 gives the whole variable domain EPEVTQTPSHQVTQMGQEVILRCVPISNHLYFYWYRQILGQKVEFLVSFYNNEISEKSEIFDDQFSVERPDGSNFTLKIRSTKLEDSAMYFCASRTSGNSNIQYFGAGTRLSVL.

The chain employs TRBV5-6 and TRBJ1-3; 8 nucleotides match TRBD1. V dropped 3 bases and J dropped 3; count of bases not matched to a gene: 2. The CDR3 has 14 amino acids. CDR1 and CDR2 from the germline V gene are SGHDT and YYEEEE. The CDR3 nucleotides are TGTGCCAGCAGCTGGACAGGGATTGGAAACACCATATATTTT. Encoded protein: CASSWTGIGNTIYF.

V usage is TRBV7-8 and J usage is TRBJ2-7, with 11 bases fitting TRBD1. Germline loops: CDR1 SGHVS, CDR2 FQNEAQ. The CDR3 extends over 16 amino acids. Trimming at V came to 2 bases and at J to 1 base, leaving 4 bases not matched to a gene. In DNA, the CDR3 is TGTGCCAGCAGCTTAAGAGGGACAGGGGGATCCTACGAGCAGTACTTC. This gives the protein CASSLRGTGGSYEQYF.

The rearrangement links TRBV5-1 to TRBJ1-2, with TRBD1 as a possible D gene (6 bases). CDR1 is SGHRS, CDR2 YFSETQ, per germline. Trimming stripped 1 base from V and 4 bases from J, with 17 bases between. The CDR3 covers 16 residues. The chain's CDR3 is CASSLSAGVQGYGYTF. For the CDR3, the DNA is TGCGCCAGCAGCTTGTCGGCAGGGGTCCAAGGCTATGGCTACACCTTC.

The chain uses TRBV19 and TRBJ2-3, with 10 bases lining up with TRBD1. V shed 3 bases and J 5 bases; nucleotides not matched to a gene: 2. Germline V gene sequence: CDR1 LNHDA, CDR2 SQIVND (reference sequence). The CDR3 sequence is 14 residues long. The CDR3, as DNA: TGTGCCAGTAGTATCGACAGGGGGCGAGATACGCAGTATTTT. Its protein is CASSIDRGRDTQYF.

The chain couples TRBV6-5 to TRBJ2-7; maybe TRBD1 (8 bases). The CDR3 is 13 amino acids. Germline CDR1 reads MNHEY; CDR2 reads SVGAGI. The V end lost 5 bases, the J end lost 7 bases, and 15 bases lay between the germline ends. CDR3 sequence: CASSIDRGGEQYF. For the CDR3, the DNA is TGTGCCAGCAGTATCGACAGGGGAGGGGAGCAGTACTTC.

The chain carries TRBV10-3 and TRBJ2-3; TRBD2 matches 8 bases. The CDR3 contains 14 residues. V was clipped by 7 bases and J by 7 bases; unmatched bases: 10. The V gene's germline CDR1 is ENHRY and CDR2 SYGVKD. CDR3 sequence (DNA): TGTGCCATCACACCCAGCGGGAGAGAGAATACGCAGTATTTT. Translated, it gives CAITPSGRENTQYF.

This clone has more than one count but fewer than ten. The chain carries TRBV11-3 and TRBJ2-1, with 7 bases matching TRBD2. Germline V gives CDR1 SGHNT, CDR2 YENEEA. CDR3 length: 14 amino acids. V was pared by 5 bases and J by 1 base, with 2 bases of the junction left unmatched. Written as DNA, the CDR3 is TGTGCCAGCAGCCCAGCGGGGTCCTACAATGAGCAGTTCTTC. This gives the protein CASSPAGSYNEQFF.